The 17 T cell receptor beta chains below all came from one sample that was sequenced in a study of T cells in Graves' hyperthyroidism and ophthalmopathy. There were TCR beta CDR3 regions amplified from RNA transcripts. First-round RT-PCR targeting the TCR CDR3 was performed with the HTBI primer set. TCRdb independently ran MiXCR on the multiplex PCR reads; one entry per CDR3 protein. The repertoire holds about 130,000 distinct CDR3 sequences, with over 20% as singletons. The material sequenced was blood. The receptors were sampled from a woman aged 45-60 years with Graves' hyperthyroidism that later progressed to Graves' ophthalmopathy.

This chain joins TRBV20-1 and TRBJ2-4, with D perhaps matching TRBD1 (5 bases). Germline CDR1 is DFQATT and CDR2 is SNEGSKA (reference sequence). Trimming left V 5 bases short and J 0 bases short, with 11 bases between. The CDR3 runs to 14 residues. In DNA, the CDR3 is TGCAGTGCTGATGGGGCCATAGCCAAAAACATTCAGTACTTC. This codes for CSADGAIAKNIQYF.

As to this clonotype: Sequence at one end of the junction differs from germline and may be a read error. The gene calls are TRBV7-2 and TRBJ2-7; either TRBD1 or TRBD2 may fit D (7 bases each). The germline V gene encodes CDR1 SGHTA and CDR2 FQGNSA. The CDR3 runs 15 residues. This chain's CDR3 is CASNLAGGDYYEQYF. The CDR3 bases are TGTGCCAGCAACTTAGCAGGGGGGGACTACTACGAGCAGTACTTC.

The V call is TRBV28, the J call TRBJ1-2, with D uncertain. The CDR3 covers 16 residues. Germline V gene lookup returns CDR1 MDHEN and CDR2 SYDVKM. The V gene lost 1 base and the J gene lost 0 bases, with 12 bases spanning the gap. DNA for the CDR3: TGTGCCAGCAGTTTATTCGAAGGTAGATCTAACTATGGCTACACCTTC. Translation: CASSLFEGRSNYGYTF.

The rearrangement links TRBV7-2 to TRBJ2-3; perhaps TRBD2 as D (6 bases). V was clipped by 1 base and J by 0 bases, with 14 bases between them. CDR1 SGHTA and CDR2 FQGNSA come from the germline V gene. CDR3 length equals 17 residues. This CDR3 reads CASSLVGGGFSTDTQYF. CDR3 nucleotides: TGTGCCAGCAGCTTAGTGGGGGGAGGTTTTAGCACAGATACGCAGTATTTT.

The V gene is TRBV11-2, the J gene TRBJ2-1, with D hard to call. CDR3 length: 11 residues. Germline CDR1 reads SGHAT; CDR2 reads FQNNGV. V gave up 3 bases and J gave up 14 bases, with 11 bases separating them. The CDR3 protein is CASSLPGQEFF. CDR3 coding DNA: TGTGCCAGCAGCTTGCCGGGTCAGGAGTTCTTC.

The chain couples TRBV20-1 to TRBJ2-7, with 11 nucleotides matching TRBD1. Germline-derived CDR1 and CDR2 are DFQATT and SNEGSKA (reference sequence). V was pared by 3 bases and J by 2 bases, with 6 bases of the junction left unmatched. The CDR3 spans 15 residues. DNA of the CDR3: TGCAGTGCTAGGGACCCGGGACAGGGGGCCTACGAGCAGTACTTC. Its protein product is CSARDPGQGAYEQYF.

This clonotype was seen repeatedly, ten times or more. This sequence joins TRBV2 and TRBJ1-5, with D tentatively TRBD1 (6 bases). Per the germline V gene, CDR1 is SNHLY and CDR2 is FYNNEI. The germline V and J ends were trimmed by 4 bases and 6 bases, with 13 bases remaining between them. The CDR3 loop spans 14 amino acids. The CDR3 here is CASSAGTTGQPQHF. DNA of the CDR3: TGTGCCAGCAGTGCGGGGACAACCGGTCAGCCCCAGCATTTT.

The rearrangement uses TRBV28 and TRBJ2-7; 7 bases line up with TRBD1. V shed 8 bases and J 2 bases; nucleotides not matched to a gene: 6. From germline, CDR1 is MDHEN and CDR2 SYDVKM. This CDR3 spans 13 amino acids. CDR3 in amino acids: CASHLTGAYEQYF. CDR3 coding DNA: TGTGCCAGCCATTTAACAGGGGCCTACGAGCAGTACTTC.

This clonotype was seen many times. The chain joins TRBV7-3 to TRBJ2-1; 7 bases align to TRBD1. J was trimmed by 7 bases and V by 5 bases; bases with no gene match: 8. The CDR3 consists of 14 residues. Germline assignment: CDR1 SGHTA and CDR2 FQGTGA. The DNA of the CDR3 is TGTGCCAGCAGCCCAGGGACAGCCTCAAATGAGCAGTTCTTC. Translated: CASSPGTASNEQFF.

The gene calls are TRBV5-5 and TRBJ2-5; TRBD1 or TRBD2 may be the D gene (5 bases each). CDR3 length: 12 amino acids. Trimming took off 5 bases at V and 5 bases at J, with 10 bases between the two ends. Germline loops: CDR1 SGHKS, CDR2 YYEKEE (reference sequence). CDR3 in DNA: TGTGCCAGCAGAAGGGACGTCGAGACCCAGTACTTC. Amino acids: CASRRDVETQYF. Drawing the rest from reference TRBV5-5 and TRBJ2-5, the complete variable domain is DAGVTQSPTHLIKTRGQQVTLRCSPISGHKSVSWYQQVLGQGPQFIFQYYEKEERGRGNFPDRFSARQFPNYSSELNVNALLLGDSALYLCASRRDVETQYFGPGTRLLVL.

This clonotype was observed a handful of times. This chain uses TRBV5-4 with TRBJ1-1; D gene unclear. In germline, CDR1 is SGHNT, CDR2 YYREEE (reference sequence). V shed 0 bases and J shed 1 base, with 10 bases lying between them. The CDR3 loop spans 15 amino acids. CDR3 amino acids: CASSLAGLTNTEAFF. CDR3 bases: TGTGCCAGCAGCTTGGCCGGGCTGACGAACACTGAAGCTTTCTTT.

The V call is TRBV12-3 or TRBV12-4, the J call TRBJ1-2, with D perhaps TRBD1 (6 bases). V lost 4 bases and J lost 8, with 14 bases in between. CDR3 length equals 13 residues. The CDR3 coding sequence is TGTGCCAGCAGTTCCGGTGGGGGCCGCGGCTACACCTTC. The encoded protein is CASSSGGGRGYTF.

This clonotype was counted at least ten times. V is TRBV7-3 and J is TRBJ2-5; 8 bases are shared with TRBD2. This CDR3 comprises 16 residues. The J segment lost 4 bases and the V segment lost 5 bases, leaving 12 bases of the junction unmatched. In germline, CDR1 is SGHTA, CDR2 FQGTGA. CDR3 loop: CASSLGGAGRSETQYF. Here the CDR3 DNA reads TGTGCCAGCAGCCTCGGGGGGGCTGGGAGGTCAGAGACCCAGTACTTC.

Ten or more counts support this clonotype. The chain carries TRBV24-1 and TRBJ1-1; D is ambiguous. With 3 bases removed from V and 1 base from J, the gap between germline ends came to 14 bases. The germline V gene has CDR1 KGHDR and CDR2 SFDVKD. This CDR3 has 16 residues. The CDR3 DNA reads as TGTGCCACCAGTGATCCCCGGGAGGGTTCGAACACTGAAGCTTTCTTT. Translating gives CATSDPREGSNTEAFF.

This clonotype is categorized as medium-sized. This chain joins TRBV11-2 and TRBJ2-7, with 10 bases that match TRBD2. The CDR3 covers 16 residues. Losses at the gene ends were 1 base for V and 4 bases for J; bases not matched to a gene: 7. The germline V gene encodes CDR1 SGHAT and CDR2 FQNNGV. CDR3: CASSLGVAGGGYEQYF. CDR3 bases: TGTGCCAGCAGCTTAGGCGTAGCGGGAGGAGGGTACGAGCAGTACTTC. The complete variable domain, with remaining parts taken from reference TRBV11-2 and TRBJ2-7, reads EAGVAQSPRYKIIEKRQSVAFWCNPISGHATLYWYQQILGQGPKLLIQFQNNGVVDDSQLPKDRFSAERLKGVDSTLKIQPAKLEDSAVYLCASSLGVAGGGYEQYFGPGTRLTVT.

V usage is TRBV11-2 and J usage is TRBJ2-3; 10 positions agree with TRBD2. CDR3 length: 15 residues. With 1 base clipped from V and 6 bases from J, the junction kept 4 bases outside the gene matches. Germline V CDR1 and CDR2: SGHAT, FQNNGV. The CDR3 here is CASSLAVAGGDTQYF. The DNA of the CDR3 is TGTGCCAGCAGCTTAGCGGTAGCGGGAGGTGATACGCAGTATTTT.

This clonotype was seen repeatedly, ten times or more. The V call is TRBV3-1, the J call TRBJ2-4, with 8 bases aligning to TRBD1. Germline V gives CDR1 LGHDT, CDR2 YNNKEL (reference sequence). CDR3 length: 14 amino acids. The J segment lost 7 bases and the V segment lost 3 bases, leaving 5 bases of the junction unmatched. DNA for the CDR3: TGTGCCAGCAGCCATCGGCAGGGGGCCAACATTCAGTACTTC. Encoded protein: CASSHRQGANIQYF.